Listed here are 15 T cell receptor beta chains from one sample, sequenced in a study of blood T cell repertoires in COVID-19. Libraries were prepared by immunoSEQ multiplex PCR; TCRdb keeps only in-frame clonotypes and omits some of them. The profile covers approximately 260,000 clones, with nearly 90% appearing a single time and approximately 2% taken by the ten largest. Sequencing input: peripheral blood. These receptor sequences come from a woman aged 35 to 49 who had recovered from COVID-19.

The rearrangement joins TRBV15 to TRBJ2-3, with 13 bases lining up with TRBD2. Unmatched junction bases numbered 3, after V lost 0 bases and J lost 0 bases. The CDR3 runs 18 residues. Germline V lookup: CDR1 LNHNV, CDR2 YYDKDF (reference sequence). CDR3 region: CATSRELAGGPSTDTQYF. In nucleotides, the CDR3 is TGTGCCACCAGCAGAGAACTAGCGGGGGGGCCTAGCACAGATACGCAGTATTTT.

The V gene is TRBV15, the J gene TRBJ1-2, with D possibly matching TRBD1 (5 bases). Germline CDR1 is LNHNV and CDR2 is YYDKDF (reference sequence). This CDR3 region has 17 residues. V was clipped by 0 bases and J by 2 bases, with 16 bases between them. CDR3 amino acids: CATSRERPDSLNYGYTF. CDR3 bases: TGTGCCACCAGCAGAGAACGACCCGACAGCCTCAACTATGGCTACACCTTC.

This clone was seen a few times. The chain joins TRBV7-3 to TRBJ2-7; 7 nucleotides line up with TRBD1. The CDR3 sequence is 15 residues long. Germline CDR1 SGHTA, CDR2 FQGTGA. V lost 4 bases, J lost 3 bases, and 9 bases stayed unmatched. The CDR3 sequence: CASSWRQGQYYEQYF. Written as DNA, the CDR3 is TGTGCCAGCAGCTGGCGACAGGGCCAATACTACGAGCAGTACTTC.

This clone was picked up one time. The V gene is TRBV18, the J gene TRBJ2-7, with D maybe TRBD2 (5 bases). CDR1 is KGHSH, CDR2 LQKENI, per germline. The CDR3 consists of 15 residues. Trimming took 0 bases from V and 6 from J, leaving 15 bases between them. CDR3 bases: TGTGCCAGCTCACCACCATCCGAGGGTTGGGGCGAGCAGTACTTC. Residues: CASSPPSEGWGEQYF.

V and J are TRBV11-2 and TRBJ2-7; 10 bases agree with TRBD1. The germline V gene has CDR1 SGHAT and CDR2 FQNNGV. The CDR3 has 15 residues. V lost 0 bases, J lost 5 bases, and 4 bases stayed unmatched. CDR3 DNA sequence: TGTGCCAGCAGCTTAGAAGGACAGGGGGTCAACGAGCAGTACTTC. Protein: CASSLEGQGVNEQYF.

The chain joins TRBV19 to TRBJ1-4, with TRBD1 matching 7 bases. In germline, CDR1 is LNHDA, CDR2 SQIVND (reference sequence). The J segment lost 0 bases and the V segment lost 4 bases, leaving 8 bases of the junction unmatched. The CDR3 sequence is 17 residues long. CDR3 in DNA: TGTGCCAGTAGTAGAGTACAGGGGATACCAACTAATGAAAAACTGTTTTTT. It yields the protein CASSRVQGIPTNEKLFF.

The chain employs TRBV7-2 and TRBJ1-6, with D hard to call. V was cut by 6 bases and J by 10 bases, with 13 bases left in between. The CDR3 consists of 13 residues. Germline V gene data show CDR1 as SGHTA and CDR2 as FQGNSA. CDR3 coding DNA: TGTGCCAGCAGGGTCCCCCCCGGGTCACCCCTCCACTTT. Its protein product is CASRVPPGSPLHF.

This chain links TRBV11-2 with TRBJ2-7; D perhaps matches TRBD1 (6 bases). The ends were cut back, 6 bases at V and 6 bases at J, with 21 bases in the middle. The germline gives CDR1 SGHAT, CDR2 FQNNGV. The CDR3 covers 15 residues. This CDR3 is CASRGRTVGQGEQYF. DNA of the CDR3: TGTGCCAGCAGGGGAAGGACAGTTGGGCAGGGCGAGCAGTACTTC.

The V gene is TRBV4-2, the J gene TRBJ2-2; weak D call: TRBD1 (5 bases). The CDR3 is 15 residues long. Trimming removed 3 bases from V and 5 bases from J, with 13 bases in between. Germline V gene lookup returns CDR1 LGHNA and CDR2 YNFKEQ. The CDR3 sequence is CASSHFPQGTGELFF. DNA for the CDR3: TGTGCCAGCAGCCACTTTCCTCAGGGAACCGGGGAGCTGTTTTTT.

The chain recombines TRBV5-1 with TRBJ2-3, with 10 bases matching TRBD2. Germline V lookup: CDR1 SGHRS, CDR2 YFSETQ. The CDR3 is 16 residues long. After removal of 4 bases from V and 2 bases from J, the junction contained 7 bases not matched to a gene. CDR3 coding DNA: TGCGCCAGCAGCACGGGGACTAGCGCTACCACAGATACGCAGTATTTT. Translating gives CASSTGTSATTDTQYF.

This rearrangement joins TRBV28 to TRBJ2-3, with 7 bases lining up with TRBD1. CDR1 and CDR2 (germline): MDHEN, SYDVKM. The trim removed 5 bases at V and 2 bases at J, leaving 10 bases unmatched. The CDR3 length is 16 residues. CDR3 sequence: CASSPLRDRITDTQYF. The CDR3 region has the DNA TGTGCCAGCAGTCCTCTCCGGGACAGAATCACAGATACGCAGTATTTT.

J is TRBJ1-4 and V is TRBV30, with TRBD1 identical over 10 bases. Germline-derived CDR1 and CDR2 are GTSNPN and SVGIG (reference sequence). J gave up 0 bases and V 3 bases, and 4 bases lay outside the gene matches. This CDR3 comprises 16 residues. The CDR3 DNA sequence: TGTGCCTGGAGGACAGGGGGCAGACCAACTAATGAAAAACTGTTTTTT. It is translated as CAWRTGGRPTNEKLFF.

The chain recombines TRBV2 with TRBJ1-4, with a possible D match to TRBD1 (6 bases). CDR1 and CDR2 from the germline V gene are SNHLY and FYNNEI. V lost 5 bases and J lost 8, with 15 bases in between. The length of the CDR3 is 14 residues. Here the CDR3 DNA reads TGTGCCAGCAGTCCAAGGGGGTTAGGCGAAAAACTGTTTTTT. Translation: CASSPRGLGEKLFF.

This chain links TRBV27 with TRBJ2-2, with TRBD2 as a possible D gene (7 bases). This CDR3 contains 15 residues. Per germline, CDR1 MNHEY and CDR2 SMNVEV (reference sequence). Trimming pared 4 bases from V and 6 bases from J, leaving 15 bases between. The CDR3 sequence: CASSSYGGPAGELFF. As DNA, the CDR3 is TGTGCCAGCAGTTCATACGGGGGGCCGGCCGGGGAGCTGTTTTTT.

The genes are TRBV7-2 and TRBJ2-1; 9 bases match TRBD2. The junction had 5 bases not matched to a gene; V was cut back by 5 bases and J by 0 bases. The germline CDR1 and CDR2 sequences are SGHTA and FQGNSA. The CDR3 length is 16 residues. Here the CDR3 DNA reads TGTGCCAGCAGCAGCAGCGGGGGGAGCTCCTACAATGAGCAGTTCTTC. Encoded protein: CASSSSGGSSYNEQFF.